This T cell receptor (beta chain) was sequenced for a study of CD4+ T cells in melanoma. Germline loops: CDR1 MRHNA, CDR2 SNTAGT. Trimming took 10 bases from V and 8 from J; bases not matched to a gene: 9. This CDR3 spans 13 amino acids. General study points: A reported correlation linked neoantigen-specific CD4+ T cells to CD8+, macrophage and B cell function. Neoantigen-specific CD4+ T cells in melanoma reportedly had diverse differentiation states.

Clones were read by immunoSEQ multiplex PCR, and TCRdb kept only the in-frame ones, dropping some. This sample carries about 5,700 clones, less than 70% of them seen once, and the ten largest clones take approximately 25%. In its sample, this clone was seen a few times. Its antigen remains unidentified. This receptor was identified in a human donor with melanoma. Material: cells from a culture (not recorded whether cultured in vitro). J is TRBJ1-4 and V is TRBV6-4; 8 positions agree with TRBD1. The CDR3 DNA is TGTGCCATCCCCTCGGACAGGGACGAAAAACTGTTTTTT. Translated: CAIPSDRDEKLFF.